The 7 T cell receptor beta chains in this list originate from one sample, sequenced in a study of blood T cell repertoires in COVID-19. The table came from immunoSEQ multiplex PCR; TCRdb's copy has only in-frame clones and leaves some out. The table lists some 320,000 clones, around 88% of them singletons. Sequences were obtained from peripheral blood. These receptors were collected from a woman aged 25 to 39 who had recovered from COVID-19.

This clone was observed once. The V gene is TRBV7-3, the J gene TRBJ2-7; maybe TRBD1 (5 bases). Trimming cost V 11 bases and J 5 bases, with 22 bases left between them. CDR3 size: 14 residues. Germline lookup yields CDR1 SGHTA and CDR2 FQGTGA. The CDR3 sequence is CADAPHRGRHEQYF. The CDR3 nucleotides are TGTGCCGATGCCCCCCATAGGGGCAGACACGAGCAGTACTTC.

V usage is TRBV5-1 and J usage is TRBJ1-2, with TRBD1 matching over 9 bases. The V and J ends lost 4 bases and 4 bases, in that order; junction bases with no gene match: 11. This CDR3 has 16 amino acids. CDR1 is SGHRS and CDR2 is YFSETQ in the germline V gene. CDR3 amino acids: CASSAGQGPRSYGYTF. The CDR3, as DNA: TGCGCCAGCAGCGCGGGACAGGGCCCCCGGTCCTATGGCTACACCTTC.

With respect to this clone: At one end, the junction sequence differs from germline, possibly due to a read error. This chain joins TRBV6-5 and TRBJ2-7; possibly TRBD2 for D (6 bases). Germline-derived CDR1 and CDR2 are MNHEY and SVGAGI. This CDR3 has 11 residues. CDR3 nucleotides: TGTGCCAGCAGGCTGGGAGGCAGGCTCCTTTTC. The encoded protein is CASRLGGRLLF.

This clone was seen only a few times. The chain carries TRBV28 and TRBJ1-4; 8 bases are shared with TRBD1. This CDR3 spans 14 amino acids. The germline V gene encodes CDR1 MDHEN and CDR2 SYDVKM. V trimming: 10 bases; J trimming: 10 bases; junction bases outside the gene matches: 14. The CDR3 DNA is TGTGCCACTAGTCCTGGACAGGGAAGAGGAAAACTGTTTTTT. Translated: CATSPGQGRGKLFF.

This chain links TRBV5-5 with TRBJ1-2, with D maybe TRBD1 (6 bases). CDR3 size: 14 residues. CDR1 and CDR2 (germline): SGHKS, YYEKEE (reference sequence). V lost 0 bases and J lost 4, with 10 bases in between. CDR3 protein: CASSLEQGGYGYTF. As DNA, the CDR3 is TGTGCCAGCAGCTTGGAACAGGGTGGCTATGGCTACACCTTC.

The V and J genes are TRBV3-1 (or the pseudogene TRBV3-2) and TRBJ2-7, with TRBD2 as a possible D gene (5 bases). The CDR3 length is 11 residues. Germline V gene sequence: CDR1 LGHDT, CDR2 YNNKEL (reference sequence). Trimming took 2 bases from V and 7 from J, leaving 6 bases between them. The CDR3 nucleotides are TGTGCCAGCAGCCAATCGGGGGAGCAGTACTTC. Translation gives CASSQSGEQYF.

The V gene is TRBV2, the J gene TRBJ2-7, with 9 positions matching TRBD1. Losses at the gene ends were 10 bases for V and 4 bases for J; bases not matched to a gene: 17. The V gene's germline CDR1 is SNHLY and CDR2 FYNNEI. The CDR3 runs 16 residues. The CDR3 sequence is CATTVLSGTGQYEQYF. The CDR3 nucleotides read TGTGCCACGACAGTCCTTTCCGGGACAGGGCAGTACGAGCAGTACTTC. The variable domain in full, with the rest retrieved from reference TRBV2 and TRBJ2-7, is EPEVTQTPSHQVTQMGQEVILRCVPISNHLYFYWYRQILGQKVEFLVSFYNNEISEKSEIFDDQFSVERPDGSNFTLKIRSTKLEDSAMYFCATTVLSGTGQYEQYFGPGTRLTVT.